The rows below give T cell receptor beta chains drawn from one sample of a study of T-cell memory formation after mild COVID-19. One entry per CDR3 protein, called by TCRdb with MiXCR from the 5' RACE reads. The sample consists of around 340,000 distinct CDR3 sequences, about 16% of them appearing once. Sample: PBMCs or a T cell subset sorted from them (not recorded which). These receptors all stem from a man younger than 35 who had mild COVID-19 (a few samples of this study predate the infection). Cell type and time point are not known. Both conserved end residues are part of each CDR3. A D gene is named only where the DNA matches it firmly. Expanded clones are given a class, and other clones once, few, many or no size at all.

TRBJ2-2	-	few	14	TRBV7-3	CASRVTGRNGELFF	TGTGCCAGCAGGGTAACGGGTCGTAACGGGGAGCTGTTTTTT
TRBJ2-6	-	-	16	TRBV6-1	CASSEARLSGANVLTF	TGTGCCAGCAGTGAAGCCAGGCTGTCTGGGGCCAACGTCCTGACTTTC
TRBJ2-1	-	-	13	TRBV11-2	CASSFLSYNEQFF	TGTGCCAGCAGCTTTTTATCATACAATGAGCAGTTCTTC
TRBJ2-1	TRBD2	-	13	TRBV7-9	CASSFVLGGEQFF	TGTGCCAGCAGCTTTGTACTCGGGGGGGAGCAGTTCTTC
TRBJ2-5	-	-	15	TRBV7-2	CASSFSVGYQETQYF	TGTGCCAGCAGCTTTAGCGTGGGCTACCAAGAGACCCAGTACTTC
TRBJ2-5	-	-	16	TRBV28	CASSFWTLTSQETQYF	TGTGCCAGCAGTTTCTGGACTCTAACCTCCCAAGAGACCCAGTACTTC
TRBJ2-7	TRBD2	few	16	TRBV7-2	CASSLRTSGGYYEQYF	TGTGCCAGCAGCCTTCGGACTAGCGGGGGGTACTACGAGCAGTACTTC
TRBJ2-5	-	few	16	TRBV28	CASSLYGADPQETQYF	TGTGCCAGCAGCCTATATGGTGCAGACCCCCAAGAGACCCAGTACTTC
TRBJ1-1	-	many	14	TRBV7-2	CASSLGSGRAEAFF	TGTGCCAGCAGCTTAGGATCAGGGCGAGCTGAAGCTTTCTTT
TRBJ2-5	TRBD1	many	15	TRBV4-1	CASSLIMTGEETQYF	TGCGCCAGCAGCCTGATTATGACAGGGGAAGAGACCCAGTACTTC
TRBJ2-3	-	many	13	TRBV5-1	CASSSNAQDTQYF	TGCGCCAGCAGCTCCAACGCTCAGGATACGCAGTATTTT
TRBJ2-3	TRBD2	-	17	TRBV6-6	CASSYRGAGGPTDTQYF	TGTGCCAGCAGTTACCGAGGTGCGGGGGGCCCCACAGATACGCAGTATTTT
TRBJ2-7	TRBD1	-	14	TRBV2	CASTIGQGAYEQYF	TGTGCCAGCACCATAGGACAGGGAGCCTACGAGCAGTACTTC
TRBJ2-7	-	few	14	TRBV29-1	CSVVPQGRGEEQYF	TGCAGCGTGGTACCGCAGGGAAGGGGGGAAGAGCAGTACTTC
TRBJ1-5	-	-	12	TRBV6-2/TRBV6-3	CASSHRDQPQHF	TGTGCCAGCAGCCACAGGGATCAGCCCCAGCATTTT
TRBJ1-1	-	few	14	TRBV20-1	CSAADRLNTYEAFF	TGCAGTGCTGCGGACAGATTGAACACTTATGAAGCTTTCTTT
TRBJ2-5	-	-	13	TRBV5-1	CASRSTGVETQYF	TGCGCCAGCCGATCCACGGGGGTAGAGACCCAGTACTTC
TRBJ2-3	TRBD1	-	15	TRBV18	CASSPTGQGIDTQYF	TGTGCCAGCTCACCGACAGGACAGGGGATAGATACGCAGTATTTT
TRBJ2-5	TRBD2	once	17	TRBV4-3	CASSPGLAGEWAETQYF	TGCGCCAGCAGCCCGGGACTAGCGGGGGAATGGGCAGAGACCCAGTACTTC
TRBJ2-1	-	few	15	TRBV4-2	CASSQVVAAYNEQFF	TGTGCCAGCAGCCAAGTTGTGGCAGCATACAATGAGCAGTTCTTC
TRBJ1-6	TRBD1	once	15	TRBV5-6	CASSLWDRVNSPLHF	TGTGCCAGCAGCTTGTGGGACAGGGTGAATTCACCCCTCCACTTT
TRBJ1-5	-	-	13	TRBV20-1	CSALTDSNQPQHF	TGCAGTGCCTTGACGGATAGCAATCAGCCCCAGCATTTT
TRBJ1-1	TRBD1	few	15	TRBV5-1	CASSWGQPQNTEAFF	TGCGCCAGCAGCTGGGGACAGCCTCAGAACACTGAAGCTTTCTTT
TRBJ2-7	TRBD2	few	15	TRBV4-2	CASSQDRAGGYEQYF	TGTGCCAGCAGCCAAGACCGAGCGGGGGGCTACGAGCAGTACTTC
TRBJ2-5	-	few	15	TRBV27	CASSLSDSPIGTQYF	TGTGCCAGCAGTTTATCGGACTCTCCCATCGGGACCCAGTACTTC
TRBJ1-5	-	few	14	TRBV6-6	CASTPRAGDQPQHF	TGTGCCAGCACCCCGAGGGCAGGAGATCAGCCCCAGCATTTT
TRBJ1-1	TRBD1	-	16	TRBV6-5	CASSYGDRVKNTEAFF	TGTGCCAGCAGTTACGGGGACAGGGTCAAGAACACTGAAGCTTTCTTT
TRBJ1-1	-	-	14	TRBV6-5	CASSYLGGSTEAFF	TGTGCCAGCAGTTACCTCGGGGGGTCAACTGAAGCTTTCTTT
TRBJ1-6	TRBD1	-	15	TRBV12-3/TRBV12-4	CASSLEGQGNSPLHF	TGTGCCAGCAGTTTAGAAGGACAGGGTAATTCACCCCTCCACTTT
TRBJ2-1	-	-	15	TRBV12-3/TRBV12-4	CASRLDGSSYNEQFF	TGTGCCAGCCGCCTGGACGGTAGCTCCTACAATGAGCAGTTCTTC
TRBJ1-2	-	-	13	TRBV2	CASSEAPLDGYTF	TGTGCCAGCAGTGAAGCGCCTTTGGATGGCTACACCTTC
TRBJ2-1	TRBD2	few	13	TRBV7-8	CASSFSGGSEQFF	TGTGCCAGCAGCTTTAGCGGGGGTAGTGAGCAGTTCTTC
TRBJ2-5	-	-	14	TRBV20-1	CSAREGSVQETQYF	TGCAGTGCTAGAGAGGGTAGCGTACAAGAGACCCAGTACTTC
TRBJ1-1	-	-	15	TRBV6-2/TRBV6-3	CASSFPAEGSTEAFF	TGTGCCAGCAGTTTCCCAGCGGAAGGAAGCACTGAAGCTTTCTTT
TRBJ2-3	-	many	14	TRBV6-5	CASSLQSGTDTQYF	TGTGCCAGCAGTCTGCAGTCCGGCACAGATACGCAGTATTTT
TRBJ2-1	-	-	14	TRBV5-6	CASSSAWTAGEQFF	TGTGCCAGCAGCTCCGCCTGGACGGCCGGTGAGCAGTTCTTC